Detailed here is one T cell receptor (beta chain). This record belongs to a study of blood T cells in healthy people across ages. The CDR3 loop spans 14 amino acids. Germline V gives CDR1 SGHTA, CDR2 FQGNSA. Deletions cut 2 bases from V and 4 bases from J, with 11 bases between. Together with a sample-barcoded 5' primer, a J-beta primer mix was included in a second PCR lasting 7 to 11 cycles. TCRdb re-analysed the 5' RACE reads in MiXCR, keeping a single row per CDR3 protein. The sample has around 990,000 distinct CDR3 sequences; about two fifths are singletons. Input material: blood. This TCR derives from a young man in good health. The V gene is TRBV7-2, the J gene TRBJ1-2; D not certain. CDR3 protein: CASSLRRSPYGYTF. CDR3 coding DNA: TGTGCCAGCAGCTTACGCCGATCCCCCTATGGCTACACCTTC. Supplemented by reference TRBV7-2 and TRBJ1-2, the full variable domain reads GAGVSQSPSNKVTEKGKDVELRCDPISGHTALYWYRQSLGQGLEFLIYFQGNSAPDKSGLPSDRFSAERTGGSVSTLTIQRTQQEDSAVYLCASSLRRSPYGYTFGSGTRLTVV.